This T cell receptor (beta chain) was identified in a study of identical twins. TCRdb re-analysed the 5' RACE reads in MiXCR, keeping a single row per CDR3 protein. Of approximately 260,000 distinct CDR3 sequences in the sample, around 8.8% were seen once. Study observations and caveats: Compared with unrelated sharing, twin-shared out-of-frame alpha sequences had more low-probability sequences. Cross-sectional statistical analysis was relied on for the conclusions, without the same donors being followed.

Comment on this clonotype: Its target is not known.

CDR3 length: 14 residues. Germline-derived CDR1 and CDR2 are ENHRY and SYGVKD. V dropped 0 bases and J dropped 2 bases, with 7 bases sitting between them. These data also featured in a second study, about yellow fever vaccine responses in identical twins. That source reports: Each twin's T cell response to the vaccine was reported to look partly convergent and partly personalized.

Sequencing input: CD8+ T cells sorted from blood. The TCR sequence derives from a woman in her late teens or twenties in good health. The V and J genes are TRBV10-3 and TRBJ2-5; D unclear. In DNA, the CDR3 is TGTGCCATCAGTGAGTCCCCAGGTCAAGAGACCCAGTACTTC. It translates to CAISESPGQETQYF.